This T cell receptor (beta chain) was captured in a study of blood T cell repertoires in COVID-19 (dated by TCRdb to 2018 to 2021). Background on the whole study: Samples covering the acute and convalescent phases of COVID-19 were provided by collaborators in the United States, Italy and Spain. HLA class I and class II types, where available, came from metadata supplied by the sample provider rather than from assay-based typing. Samples came from the ongoing ImmuneRACE study (first 160 participants) plus 1,254 subjects from 6 global collaborators. The repertoires were released in a freely available public database meant as a resource for research on the immune response to SARS-CoV-2. The prospective study material was composed of cDNA or gDNA derived from T cells, B-cell-depleted T cells, or PBMCs. Subjects who had been exposed to COVID-19, were actively infected with it, or had recovered from it provided the deeply sampled blood TCRbeta repertoires that made up the dataset. Sample metadata almost always included a de-identified subject ID, COVID-19 status, age in years and sex. Summary of the overall study and its limitations: The amount of clinical and demographic metadata varied by source and participant and was provided uncurated.

About this clone itself: The clone's antigen remains unknown. No much larger clone is present one base from it, and per-base qualities are unavailable.

CDR1 and CDR2 are drawn from the germline V gene (reference sequence): WNHNN, SYGVQD. V trim: 4 bases; J trim: 6 bases; unmatched bases: 8. The cysteine opens and the phenylalanine closes a CDR3 of 15 amino acids. Only the CDR3 region is kept as DNA, spanning 45 bases read in frame from base 1. TCRbeta CDR3 regions were amplified from genomic DNA by means of the immunoSEQ Assay, a bias-controlled multiplex PCR. The authors' analysis ran thus. Within the assay, amplification of reference gene primers was used to estimate how many nucleated cells each sample contained. Sequence reads were collapsed and filtered to measure the absolute abundance of every unique TCRbeta CDR3 rearrangement. For each sample, productive Simpson clonality was calculated as the square root of Simpson's diversity index over productive rearrangements. TCRdb re-hosts the immuneACCESS table, in-frame sequences only. Its copies lack some clones; in the studies checked, an unresolved V gene accounts for under half of them, and the cause for the rest is not known. The D gene and trimming were derived from the DNA, and the V and J assignments and clone size from that table. Within this sample are a few hundred thousand clones, with 80% to 90% of them counted one time only. The top ten clones comprise 0.8% to 0.9% of the sample.

One collaborating source in Seattle enrolled patients during active infection and followed them longitudinally through the course of disease. Collaborating institutions collected whole blood in K2EDTA tubes following their own protocols. For TCRbeta analysis, collaborator samples were shipped as frozen whole blood, as isolated PBMCs, or as DNA extracted from either sample type. The sample taken for sequencing was peripheral blood. The chain employs TRBV10-1 and TRBJ2-7; 11 nucleotides in the junction match TRBD1. The source is a man in his late teens or twenties with COVID-19, enrolled during active disease. The CDR3 amino acid sequence is: CASSAGTGGLSEQYF. The DNA sequence follows: TGCGCCAGCAGTGCCGGGACAGGGGGGCTCTCCGAGCAGTACTTC.